This T cell receptor beta chain appears in the sequencing data of a study of T-cell memory formation after mild COVID-19. Overall study results and limits: Clones contracting day 15 to 85 were balanced CD4/CD8; later expanders leaned CD4+. Confirmation was lacking for SARS-CoV-2 specificity of second-wave clones that peaked on day 37. Pre-infection memory harbored some responding clones, suggesting cross-reactive memory joined.

TCRdb recomputed calls from the 5' RACE reads with MiXCR, one row per CDR3 protein. The table includes under 350,000 distinct CDR3 sequences, under 20% detected once. The CDR3 has 16 amino acids. V dropped 1 base and J dropped 8 bases, with 17 bases sitting between them. Germline V gene data show CDR1 as SGHVS and CDR2 as FQNEAQ. A note on this clonotype: Its antigen remains unknown.

The source is a man aged 18 to 35 who had mild COVID-19 (a few samples of this study predate the infection). Cell type and time point are not known. The chain is built from TRBV7-8 and TRBJ1-4, with D possibly TRBD1 on 6 matching bases. What was sequenced was PBMCs or a T cell subset sorted from them (not recorded which). CDR3 DNA sequence: TGTGCCAGCAGCTTAGTTCCCGCGCAGGGGCTGGAAAAACTGTTTTTT. Translated, it gives CASSLVPAQGLEKLFF. The variable domain in full, with the rest retrieved from reference TRBV7-8 and TRBJ1-4, is GAGVSQSPRYKVAKRGQDVALRCDPISGHVSLFWYQQALGQGPEFLTYFQNEAQLDKSGLPSDRFFAERPEGSVSTLKIQRTQQEDSAVYLCASSLVPAQGLEKLFFGSGTQLSVL.